This T cell receptor beta chain came from a study of blood T cell repertoires in COVID-19 (dated by TCRdb to about 2020). The study in broad terms: Samples from collaborators originated in the United States, Italy and Spain and spanned both the acute and convalescent phases of COVID-19. The repertoires were released in a freely available public database intended as a resource for research on the immune response to SARS-CoV-2. Where available, HLA class I and class II types were taken from metadata supplied by the sample provider and were not determined by assay-based typing. Deeply sampled blood TCRbeta repertoires from subjects exposed to, actively infected with, or recovered from COVID-19 were included in the dataset. Nearly every sample came with metadata listing a de-identified subject ID, COVID-19 status, age in years and sex. The samples were drawn from two sources: the first 160 participants of the ongoing ImmuneRACE study, and some 1,300 subjects contributed by 6 global collaborators. The prospective study material was composed of cDNA or gDNA derived from T cells, B-cell-depleted T cells, or PBMCs. Points the paper makes about the study in general: Clinical and demographic metadata were provided uncurated, with the amount varying by source and participant.

CDR1 and CDR2 were assigned from the germline V gene as MDHEN and SYDVKM. Germline trimming: 8 bases from V, 0 bases from J; junction bases outside gene matches: 12. Reading from cysteine to phenylalanine, the CDR3 counts 17 amino acids. Just CDR3 DNA is preserved here, 51 bases in frame from base 1. Worth noting for this clone: The clone's antigen remains unknown. One base away there is no much larger clone; base qualities are not given.

The immunoSEQ Assay, a bias-controlled multiplex PCR, was used to amplify TCRbeta CDR3 regions from genomic DNA. On the authors' methods: The number of nucleated cells in each sample was estimated by amplification of reference gene primers within the assay. Sequence reads were collapsed and filtered to measure the absolute abundance of every unique TCRbeta CDR3 rearrangement. For each sample, productive Simpson clonality was calculated by taking the square root of Simpson's diversity index across productive rearrangements. TCRdb provides this immuneACCESS table in a form limited to in-frame rearrangements. Some clones are lacking; in checked studies, under half of them reflect an unresolved V gene, and why the rest are absent is not known. V, J and clone size were drawn from that table, and D and trimming were deduced from the DNA. The sample table records around 390,000 clones; about 86% of these occur just once. The leading ten clones occupy 10% of the sample.

In the prospective study, participants were about 18 to 89 years old, resided in approximately 25 geographic areas of the United States, and were enrolled through a virtual design. Cohort assignment in the prospective study relied on participant-reported clinical history from a screening survey and a study questionnaire. Recovered participants in ImmuneRACE Cohort 3 were defined as having two consecutive negative NP/OP PCR tests, clearance from a healthcare professional, or resolution of symptoms. In the prospective study, whole blood, serum and a nasopharyngeal or oropharyngeal swab were collected from each participant by mobile phlebotomists. Prospective study participants could optionally give additional blood draws and questionnaires over an approximately two-month period. Before DNA extraction, prospective study blood samples were shipped either frozen or at room temperature.

The sample comprised PBMCs or T cells enriched from blood (not recorded which). The TCR was taken from a woman aged 50 to 65 who had recovered from COVID-19. In this chain, TRBV28 is recombined with TRBJ1-5, and 8 junction bases match TRBD1. The CDR3 here reads CASVTGTGTYSNQPQHF. The DNA sequence is given as TGTGCCAGCGTCACCGGGACAGGAACTTATAGCAATCAGCCCCAGCATTTT.